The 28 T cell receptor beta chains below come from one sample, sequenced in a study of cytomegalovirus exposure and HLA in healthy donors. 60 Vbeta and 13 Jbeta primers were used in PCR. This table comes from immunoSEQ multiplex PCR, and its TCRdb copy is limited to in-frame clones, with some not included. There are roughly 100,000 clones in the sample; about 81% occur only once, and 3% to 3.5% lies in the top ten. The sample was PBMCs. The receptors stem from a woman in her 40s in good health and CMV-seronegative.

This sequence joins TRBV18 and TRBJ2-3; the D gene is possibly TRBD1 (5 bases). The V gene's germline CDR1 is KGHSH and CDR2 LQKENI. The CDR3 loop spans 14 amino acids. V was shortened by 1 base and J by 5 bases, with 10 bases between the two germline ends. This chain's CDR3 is CASSPLAREDTQYF. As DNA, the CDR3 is TGTGCCAGCTCACCACTCGCCAGGGAAGATACGCAGTATTTT. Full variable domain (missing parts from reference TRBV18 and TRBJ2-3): NAGVMQNPRHLVRRRGQEARLRCSPMKGHSHVYWYRQLPEEGLKFMVYLQKENIIDESGMPKERFSAEFPKEGPSILRIQQVVRGDSAAYFCASSPLAREDTQYFGPGTRLTVL.

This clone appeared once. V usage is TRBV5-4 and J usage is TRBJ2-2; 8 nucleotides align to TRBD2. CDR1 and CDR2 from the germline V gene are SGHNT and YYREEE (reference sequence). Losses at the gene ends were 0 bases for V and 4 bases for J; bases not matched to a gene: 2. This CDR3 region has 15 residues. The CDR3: CASSLDGRATGELFF. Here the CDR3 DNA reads TGTGCCAGCAGCTTGGACGGGAGGGCCACCGGGGAGCTGTTTTTT. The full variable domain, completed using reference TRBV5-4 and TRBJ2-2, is ETGVTQSPTHLIKTRGQQVTLRCSSQSGHNTVSWYQQALGQGPQFIFQYYREEENGRGNFPPRFSGLQFPNYSSELNVNALELDDSALYLCASSLDGRATGELFFGEGSRLTVL.

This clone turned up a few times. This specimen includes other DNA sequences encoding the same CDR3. CDR3 amino acids: CASSRDSYNEQFF. The CDR3 nucleotides are TGTGCCAGCAGCCGAGACAGTTACAATGAGCAGTTCTTC. The chain joins TRBV6-6 to TRBJ2-1; TRBD1 is a possible D gene (5 bases). Per the germline V gene, CDR1 is MNHNY and CDR2 is SVGAGI (reference sequence). The CDR3 has 13 residues. V was pared by 6 bases and J by 4 bases, with 10 bases between.

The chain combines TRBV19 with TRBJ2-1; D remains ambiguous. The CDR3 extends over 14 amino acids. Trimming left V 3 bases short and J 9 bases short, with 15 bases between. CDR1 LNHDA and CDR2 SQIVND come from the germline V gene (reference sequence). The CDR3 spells CASSMSQFGGEQFF. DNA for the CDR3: TGTGCCAGTAGTATGTCCCAGTTCGGCGGTGAGCAGTTCTTC.

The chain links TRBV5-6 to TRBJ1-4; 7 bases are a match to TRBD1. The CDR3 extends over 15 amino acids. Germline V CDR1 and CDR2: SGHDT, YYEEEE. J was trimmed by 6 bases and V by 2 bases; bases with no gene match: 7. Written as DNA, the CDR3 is TGTGCCAGCAGCTTCAAGGGGGCTACGGATGAAAAACTGTTTTTT. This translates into CASSFKGATDEKLFF.

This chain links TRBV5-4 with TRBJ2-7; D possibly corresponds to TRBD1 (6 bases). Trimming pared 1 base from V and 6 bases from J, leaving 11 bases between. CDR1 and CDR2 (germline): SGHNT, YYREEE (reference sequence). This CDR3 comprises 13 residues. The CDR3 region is CASSLFYRVEQYF. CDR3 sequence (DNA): TGTGCCAGCAGCTTGTTTTACAGGGTCGAGCAGTACTTC.

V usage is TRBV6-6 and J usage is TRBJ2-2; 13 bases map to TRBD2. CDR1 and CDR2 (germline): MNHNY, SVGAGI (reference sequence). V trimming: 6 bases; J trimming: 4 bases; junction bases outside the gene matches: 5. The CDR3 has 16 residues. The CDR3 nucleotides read TGTGCCAGCAGCCCGACTAGCGGGAGGCTCACCGGGGAGCTGTTTTTT. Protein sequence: CASSPTSGRLTGELFF.

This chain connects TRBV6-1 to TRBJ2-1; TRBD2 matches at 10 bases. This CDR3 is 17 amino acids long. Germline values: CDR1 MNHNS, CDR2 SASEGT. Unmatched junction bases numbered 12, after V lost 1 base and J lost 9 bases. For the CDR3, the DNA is TGTGCCAGCAGTGAAGGAAGAGGCCTAGCGGGAGCTAGTGAGCAGTTCTTC. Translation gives CASSEGRGLAGASEQFF.

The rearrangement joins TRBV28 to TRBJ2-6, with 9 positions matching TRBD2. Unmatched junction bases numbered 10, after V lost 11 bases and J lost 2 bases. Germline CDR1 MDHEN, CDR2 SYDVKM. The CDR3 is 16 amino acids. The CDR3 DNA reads TGTGCCTCCAACCGGCTAGCGGGGACTGGGGCCAACGTCCTGACTTTC. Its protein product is CASNRLAGTGANVLTF.

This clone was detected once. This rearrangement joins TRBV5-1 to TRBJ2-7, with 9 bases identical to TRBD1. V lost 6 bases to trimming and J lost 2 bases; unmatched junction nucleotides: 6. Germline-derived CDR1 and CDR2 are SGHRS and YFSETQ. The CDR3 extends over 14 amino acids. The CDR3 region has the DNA TGCGCCAGCACTACAGGGGGCGCCCCCTACGAGCAGTACTTC. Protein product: CASTTGGAPYEQYF.

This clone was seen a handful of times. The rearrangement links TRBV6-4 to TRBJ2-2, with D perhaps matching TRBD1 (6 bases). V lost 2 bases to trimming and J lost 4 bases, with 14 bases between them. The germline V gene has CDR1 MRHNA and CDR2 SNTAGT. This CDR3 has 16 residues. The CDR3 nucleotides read TGTGCCAGCAGTGACACCAGGGGCGTTGGCACCGGGGAGCTGTTTTTT. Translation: CASSDTRGVGTGELFF.

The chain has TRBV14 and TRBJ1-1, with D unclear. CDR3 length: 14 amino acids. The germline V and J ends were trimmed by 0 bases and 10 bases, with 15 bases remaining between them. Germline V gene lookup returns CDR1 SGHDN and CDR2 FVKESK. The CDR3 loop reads CASSQELKGAGAFF. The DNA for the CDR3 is TGTGCCAGCAGCCAAGAATTAAAAGGAGCCGGAGCTTTCTTT.

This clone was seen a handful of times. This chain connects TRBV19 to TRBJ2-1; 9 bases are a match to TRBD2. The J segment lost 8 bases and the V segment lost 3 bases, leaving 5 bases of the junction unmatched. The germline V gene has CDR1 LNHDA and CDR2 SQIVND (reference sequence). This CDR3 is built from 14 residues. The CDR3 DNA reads TGTGCCAGTAGTATTGCGGGAGGGAGAGATGAGCAGTTCTTC. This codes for CASSIAGGRDEQFF. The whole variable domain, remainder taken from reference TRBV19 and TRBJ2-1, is DGGITQSPKYLFRKEGQNVTLSCEQNLNHDAMYWYRQDPGQGLRLIYYSQIVNDFQKGDIAEGYSVSREKKESFPLTVTSAQKNPTAFYLCASSIAGGRDEQFFGPGTRLTVL.

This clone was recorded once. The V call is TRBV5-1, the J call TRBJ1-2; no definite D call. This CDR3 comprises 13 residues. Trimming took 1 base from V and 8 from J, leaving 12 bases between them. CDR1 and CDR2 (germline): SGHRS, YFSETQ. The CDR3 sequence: CASSLTNPGGYTF. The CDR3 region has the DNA TGCGCCAGCAGCTTGACCAACCCGGGGGGCTACACCTTC.

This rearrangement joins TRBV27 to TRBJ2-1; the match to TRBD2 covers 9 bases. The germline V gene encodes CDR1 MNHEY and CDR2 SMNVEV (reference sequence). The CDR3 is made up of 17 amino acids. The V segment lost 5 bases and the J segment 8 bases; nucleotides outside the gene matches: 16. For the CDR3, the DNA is TGTGCCAGCAGTCCTCTCCCCCGGGGTAGCGGGAGTGATGAGCAGTTCTTC. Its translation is CASSPLPRGSGSDEQFF.

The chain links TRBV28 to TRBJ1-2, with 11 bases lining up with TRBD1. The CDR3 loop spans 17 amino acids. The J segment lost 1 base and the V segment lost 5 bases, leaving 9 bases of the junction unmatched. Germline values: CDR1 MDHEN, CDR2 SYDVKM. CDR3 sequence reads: CASSLSLGTGGNYGYTF. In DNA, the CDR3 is TGTGCCAGCAGTCTTTCCCTCGGGACAGGGGGTAACTATGGCTACACCTTC.

The CDR3 loop is CASSSVAALEVETQYF. DNA for the CDR3: TGCGCCAGCAGCTCTGTAGCGGCCTTGGAGGTAGAGACCCAGTACTTC. The J gene is TRBJ2-5, the V gene TRBV5-1; maybe TRBD2 (6 bases). This CDR3 is 16 amino acids long. CDR1 SGHRS and CDR2 YFSETQ come from the germline V gene. Between the trimmed V and J ends, which lost 3 bases and 4 bases, there was a span of 19 bases.

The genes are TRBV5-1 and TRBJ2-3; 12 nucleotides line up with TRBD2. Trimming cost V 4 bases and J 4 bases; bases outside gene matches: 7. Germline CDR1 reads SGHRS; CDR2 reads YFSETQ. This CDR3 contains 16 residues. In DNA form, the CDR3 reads TGCGCCAGCAGCACAGGACTAGCGGGAAAATCAGATACGCAGTATTTT. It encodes CASSTGLAGKSDTQYF.

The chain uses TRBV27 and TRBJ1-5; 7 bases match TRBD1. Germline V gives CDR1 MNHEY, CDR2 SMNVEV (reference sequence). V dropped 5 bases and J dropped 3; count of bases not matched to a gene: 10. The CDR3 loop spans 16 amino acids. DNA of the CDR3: TGTGCCAGCAGTACCGCCCAGGGGGACCTCAATCAGCCCCAGCATTTT. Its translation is CASSTAQGDLNQPQHF.

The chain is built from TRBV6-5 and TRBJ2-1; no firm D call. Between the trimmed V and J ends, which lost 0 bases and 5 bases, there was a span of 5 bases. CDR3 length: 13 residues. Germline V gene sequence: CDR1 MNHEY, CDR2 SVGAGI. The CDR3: CASSYSTDNEQFF. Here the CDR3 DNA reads TGTGCCAGCAGTTACTCGACTGACAATGAGCAGTTCTTC.

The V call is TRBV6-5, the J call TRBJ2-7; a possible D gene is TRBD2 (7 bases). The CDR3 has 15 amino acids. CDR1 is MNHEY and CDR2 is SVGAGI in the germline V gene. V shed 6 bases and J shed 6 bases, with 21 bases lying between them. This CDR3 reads CASSSGEGGSCEQYF. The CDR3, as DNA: TGTGCCAGCAGCTCCGGGGAGGGGGGGAGCTGCGAGCAGTACTTC.

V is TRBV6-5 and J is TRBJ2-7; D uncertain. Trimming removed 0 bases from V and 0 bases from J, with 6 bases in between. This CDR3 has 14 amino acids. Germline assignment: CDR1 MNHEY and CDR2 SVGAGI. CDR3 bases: TGTGCCAGCAGTTACTCGGTGAGCTCCTACGAGCAGTACTTC. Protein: CASSYSVSSYEQYF.

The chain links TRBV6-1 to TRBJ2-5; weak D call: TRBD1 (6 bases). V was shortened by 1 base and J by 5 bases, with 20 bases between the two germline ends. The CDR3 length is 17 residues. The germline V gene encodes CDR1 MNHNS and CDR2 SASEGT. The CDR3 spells CASSEEGWGTGTETQYF. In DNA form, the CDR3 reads TGTGCCAGCAGTGAAGAAGGATGGGGAACAGGGACGGAGACCCAGTACTTC.

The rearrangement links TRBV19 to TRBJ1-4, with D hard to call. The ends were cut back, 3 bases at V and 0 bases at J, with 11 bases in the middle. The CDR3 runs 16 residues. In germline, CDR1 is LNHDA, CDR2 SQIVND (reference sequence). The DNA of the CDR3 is TGTGCCAGTAGTATGGCCCCCCCTGCAACTAATGAAAAACTGTTTTTT. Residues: CASSMAPPATNEKLFF.

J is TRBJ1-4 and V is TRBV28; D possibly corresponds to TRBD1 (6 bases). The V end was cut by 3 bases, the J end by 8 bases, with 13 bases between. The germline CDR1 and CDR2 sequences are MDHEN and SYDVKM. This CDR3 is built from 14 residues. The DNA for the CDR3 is TGTGCCAGCAGTTTTCCCGGGACACGGGAAAAACTGTTTTTT. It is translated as CASSFPGTREKLFF.

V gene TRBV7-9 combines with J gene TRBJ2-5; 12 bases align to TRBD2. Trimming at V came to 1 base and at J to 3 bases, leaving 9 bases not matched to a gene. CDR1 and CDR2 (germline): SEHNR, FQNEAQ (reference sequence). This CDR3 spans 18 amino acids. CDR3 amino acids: CASSLVTTSGSWEETQYF. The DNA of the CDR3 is TGTGCCAGCAGCTTAGTTACGACTAGCGGGAGTTGGGAAGAGACCCAGTACTTC.

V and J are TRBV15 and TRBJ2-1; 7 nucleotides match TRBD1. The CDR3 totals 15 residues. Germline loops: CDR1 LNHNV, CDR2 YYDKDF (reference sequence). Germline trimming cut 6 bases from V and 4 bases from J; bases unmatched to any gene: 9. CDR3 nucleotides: TGTGCCACCAGAAAGCCGGGACAGCGATACAATGAGCAGTTCTTC. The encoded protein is CATRKPGQRYNEQFF.

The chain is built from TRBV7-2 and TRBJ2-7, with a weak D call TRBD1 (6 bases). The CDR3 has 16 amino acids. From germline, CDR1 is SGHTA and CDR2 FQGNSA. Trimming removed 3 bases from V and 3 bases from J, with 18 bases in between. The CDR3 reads CASSFHATGGYYEQYF. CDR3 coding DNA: TGTGCCAGCAGCTTCCACGCGACAGGAGGATACTACGAGCAGTACTTC.